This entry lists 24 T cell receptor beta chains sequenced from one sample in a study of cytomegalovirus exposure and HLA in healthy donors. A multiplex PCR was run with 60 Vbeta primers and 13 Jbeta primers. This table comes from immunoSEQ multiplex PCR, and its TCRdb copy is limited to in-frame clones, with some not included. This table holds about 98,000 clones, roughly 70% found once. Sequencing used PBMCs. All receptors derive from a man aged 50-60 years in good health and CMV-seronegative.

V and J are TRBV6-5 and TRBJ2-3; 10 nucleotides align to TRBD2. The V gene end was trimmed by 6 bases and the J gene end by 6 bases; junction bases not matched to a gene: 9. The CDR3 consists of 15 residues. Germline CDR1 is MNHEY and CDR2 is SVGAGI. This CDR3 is CASRGAGLASDTQYF. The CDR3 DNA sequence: TGTGCCAGCAGGGGGGCGGGACTAGCGAGCGATACGCAGTATTTT.

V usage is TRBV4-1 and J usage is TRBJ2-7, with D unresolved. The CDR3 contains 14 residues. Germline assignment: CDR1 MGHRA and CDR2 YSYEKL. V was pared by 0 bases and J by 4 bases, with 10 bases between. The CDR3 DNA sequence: TGCGCCAGCAGCCAAGAGAGTGCCGAGTACGAGCAGTACTTC. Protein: CASSQESAEYEQYF.

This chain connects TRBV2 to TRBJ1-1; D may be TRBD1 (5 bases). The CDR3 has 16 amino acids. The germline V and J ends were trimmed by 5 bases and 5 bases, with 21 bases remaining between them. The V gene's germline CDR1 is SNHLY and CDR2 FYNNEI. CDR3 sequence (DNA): TGTGCCAGCAGTACAGGAAGTGGGAGGTCAAGGACTGAAGCTTTCTTT. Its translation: CASSTGSGRSRTEAFF.

The CDR3 sequence: CASSLGTEHTEAFF. As DNA, the CDR3 is TGCGCCAGCAGCTTGGGGACAGAACACACTGAAGCTTTCTTT. The chain carries TRBV5-1 and TRBJ1-1, with a possible D match to TRBD1 (6 bases). The CDR3 spans 14 residues. CDR1 is SGHRS and CDR2 is YFSETQ in the germline V gene. V lost 0 bases, J lost 3 bases, and 9 bases lay in between.

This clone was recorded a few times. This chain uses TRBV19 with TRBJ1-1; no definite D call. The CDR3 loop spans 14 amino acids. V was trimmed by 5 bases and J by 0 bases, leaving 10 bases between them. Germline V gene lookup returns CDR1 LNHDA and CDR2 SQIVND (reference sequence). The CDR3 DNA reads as TGTGCCAGTAGTCCCACACCTCTGAACACTGAAGCTTTCTTT. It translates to CASSPTPLNTEAFF.

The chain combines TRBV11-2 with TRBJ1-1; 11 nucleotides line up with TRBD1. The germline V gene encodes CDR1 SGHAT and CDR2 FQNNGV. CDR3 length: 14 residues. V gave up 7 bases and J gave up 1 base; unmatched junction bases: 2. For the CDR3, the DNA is TGTGCCAGCACCGGACAGGGGGCGAACACTGAAGCTTTCTTT. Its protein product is CASTGQGANTEAFF.

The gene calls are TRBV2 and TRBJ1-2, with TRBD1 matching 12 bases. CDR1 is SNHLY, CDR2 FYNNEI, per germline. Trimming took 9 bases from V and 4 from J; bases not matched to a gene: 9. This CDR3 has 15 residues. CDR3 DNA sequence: TGTGCCAGGGAAACGGGACAGGGGGCAAGCTATGGCTACACCTTC. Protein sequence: CARETGQGASYGYTF.

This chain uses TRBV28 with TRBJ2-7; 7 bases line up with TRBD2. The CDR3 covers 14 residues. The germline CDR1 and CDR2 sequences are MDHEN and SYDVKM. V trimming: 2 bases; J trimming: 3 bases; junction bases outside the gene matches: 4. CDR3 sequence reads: CASSLAGEHYEQYF. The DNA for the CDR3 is TGTGCCAGCAGTTTAGCGGGAGAACACTACGAGCAGTACTTC.

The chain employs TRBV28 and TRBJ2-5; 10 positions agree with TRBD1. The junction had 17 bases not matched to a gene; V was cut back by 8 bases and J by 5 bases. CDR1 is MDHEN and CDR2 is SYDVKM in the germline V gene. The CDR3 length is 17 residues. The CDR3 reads CASHPSGTGTGEETQYF. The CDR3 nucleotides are TGTGCCAGCCACCCTTCCGGCACCGGGACAGGGGAGGAGACCCAGTACTTC.

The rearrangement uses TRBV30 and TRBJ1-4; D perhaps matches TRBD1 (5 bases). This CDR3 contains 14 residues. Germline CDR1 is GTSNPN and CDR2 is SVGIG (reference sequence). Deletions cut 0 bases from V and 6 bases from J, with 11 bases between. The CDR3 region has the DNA TGTGCCTGGAGTGTCGGCAGGGTCGATGAAAAACTGTTTTTT. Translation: CAWSVGRVDEKLFF.

The CDR3 bases are TGTGCCAGCAGTTTTCTCCGGGGGTATCGTAATGAAAAACTGTTTTTT. The encoded protein is CASSFLRGYRNEKLFF. The chain employs TRBV28 and TRBJ1-4; D may be TRBD1 (5 bases). The germline V and J ends were trimmed by 3 bases and 4 bases, with 15 bases remaining between them. Germline V gene sequence: CDR1 MDHEN, CDR2 SYDVKM. The CDR3 covers 16 residues.

CDR3 residues: CASSHGRRGLNTGELFF. For the CDR3, the DNA is TGTGCCAGCAGCCATGGTAGGAGAGGGCTGAACACCGGGGAGCTGTTTTTT. V is TRBV7-6 and J is TRBJ2-2; perhaps TRBD2 as D (5 bases). The CDR3 is 17 amino acids. The V and J ends lost 5 bases and 1 base respectively, with 17 bases between them. From germline, CDR1 is SGHVS and CDR2 FNYEAQ.

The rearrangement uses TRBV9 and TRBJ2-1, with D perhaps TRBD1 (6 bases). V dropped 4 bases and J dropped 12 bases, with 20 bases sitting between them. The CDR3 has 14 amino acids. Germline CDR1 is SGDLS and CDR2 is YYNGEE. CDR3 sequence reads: CASSLTQGPSGQFF. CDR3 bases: TGTGCCAGCAGCCTGACACAGGGTCCCTCCGGGCAGTTCTTC.

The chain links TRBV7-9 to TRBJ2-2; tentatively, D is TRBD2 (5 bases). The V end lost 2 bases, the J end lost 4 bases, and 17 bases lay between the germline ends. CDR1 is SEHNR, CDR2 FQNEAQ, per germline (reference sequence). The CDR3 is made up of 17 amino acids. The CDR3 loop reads CASSLNWGAPGTGELFF. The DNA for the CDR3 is TGTGCCAGCAGCTTAAACTGGGGAGCCCCTGGCACCGGGGAGCTGTTTTTT. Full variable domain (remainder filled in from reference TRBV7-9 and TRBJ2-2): DTGVSQNPRHKITKRGQNVTFRCDPISEHNRLYWYRQTLGQGPEFLTYFQNEAQLEKSRLLSDRFSAERPKGSFSTLEIQRTEQGDSAMYLCASSLNWGAPGTGELFFGEGSRLTVL.

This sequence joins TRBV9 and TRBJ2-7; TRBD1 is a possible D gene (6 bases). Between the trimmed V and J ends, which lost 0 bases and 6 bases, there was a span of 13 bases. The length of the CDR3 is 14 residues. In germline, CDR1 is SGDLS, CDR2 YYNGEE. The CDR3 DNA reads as TGTGCCAGCAGCGTAGGGCTGGGGGCAATCGAGCAGTACTTC. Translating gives CASSVGLGAIEQYF.

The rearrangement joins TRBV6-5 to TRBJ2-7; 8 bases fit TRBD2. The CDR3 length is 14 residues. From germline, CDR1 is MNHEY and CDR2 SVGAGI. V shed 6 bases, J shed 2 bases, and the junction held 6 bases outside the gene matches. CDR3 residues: CASSTGTRTYEQYF. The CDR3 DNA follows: TGTGCCAGCAGCACCGGGACTAGAACCTACGAGCAGTACTTC.

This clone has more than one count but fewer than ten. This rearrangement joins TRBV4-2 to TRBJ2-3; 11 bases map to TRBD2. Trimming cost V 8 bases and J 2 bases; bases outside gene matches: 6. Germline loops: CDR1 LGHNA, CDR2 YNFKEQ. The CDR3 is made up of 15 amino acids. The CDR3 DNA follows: TGTGCCAGCGGTAGCGGGGGGGAGTCCACAGATACGCAGTATTTT. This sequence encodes CASGSGGESTDTQYF.

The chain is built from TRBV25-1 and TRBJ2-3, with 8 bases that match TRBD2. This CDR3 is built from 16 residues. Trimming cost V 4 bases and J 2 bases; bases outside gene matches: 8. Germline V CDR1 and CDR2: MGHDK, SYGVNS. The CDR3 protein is CASSVNREGPTDTQYF. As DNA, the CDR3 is TGTGCCAGCAGTGTAAACCGGGAGGGCCCCACAGATACGCAGTATTTT.

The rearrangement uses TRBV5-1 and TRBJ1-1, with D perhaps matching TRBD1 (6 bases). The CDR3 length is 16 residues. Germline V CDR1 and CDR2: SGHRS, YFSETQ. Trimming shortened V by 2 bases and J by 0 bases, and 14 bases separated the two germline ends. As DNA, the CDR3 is TGCGCCAGCAGCTTAAGGGGGTTCCAGATGAACACTGAAGCTTTCTTT. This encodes CASSLRGFQMNTEAFF.

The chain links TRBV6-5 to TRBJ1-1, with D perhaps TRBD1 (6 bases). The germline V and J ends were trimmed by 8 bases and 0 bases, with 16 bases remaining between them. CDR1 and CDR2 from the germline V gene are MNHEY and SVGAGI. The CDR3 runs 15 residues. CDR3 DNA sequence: TGTGCCAGCTCCTCGGGGGGCAGATTGAACACTGAAGCTTTCTTT. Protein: CASSSGGRLNTEAFF.

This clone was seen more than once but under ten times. CDR3 residues: CASSLGLRTDTQYF. Here the CDR3 DNA reads TGTGCCAGCAGTCTCGGGTTGCGCACAGATACGCAGTATTTT. The chain carries TRBV28 and TRBJ2-3; D not resolved. V shed 5 bases and J shed 1 base, with 10 bases lying between them. The CDR3 is 14 amino acids. From germline, CDR1 is MDHEN and CDR2 SYDVKM.

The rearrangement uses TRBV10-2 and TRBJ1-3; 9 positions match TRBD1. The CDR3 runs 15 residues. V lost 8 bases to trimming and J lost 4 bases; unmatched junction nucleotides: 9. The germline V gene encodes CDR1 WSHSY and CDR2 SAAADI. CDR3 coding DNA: TGCGCCAGCTTCCTCGACAGGGGGACGGGAAACACCATATATTTT. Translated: CASFLDRGTGNTIYF.

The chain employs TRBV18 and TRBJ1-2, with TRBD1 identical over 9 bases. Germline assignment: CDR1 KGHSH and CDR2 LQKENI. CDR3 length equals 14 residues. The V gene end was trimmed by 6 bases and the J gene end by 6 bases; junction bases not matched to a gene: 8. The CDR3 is CASSLGQGRDGYTF. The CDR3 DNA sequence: TGTGCCAGCTCTCTTGGACAGGGGAGAGATGGCTACACCTTC. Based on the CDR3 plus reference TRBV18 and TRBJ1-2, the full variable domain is NAGVMQNPRHLVRRRGQEARLRCSPMKGHSHVYWYRQLPEEGLKFMVYLQKENIIDESGMPKERFSAEFPKEGPSILRIQQVVRGDSAAYFCASSLGQGRDGYTFGSGTRLTVV.

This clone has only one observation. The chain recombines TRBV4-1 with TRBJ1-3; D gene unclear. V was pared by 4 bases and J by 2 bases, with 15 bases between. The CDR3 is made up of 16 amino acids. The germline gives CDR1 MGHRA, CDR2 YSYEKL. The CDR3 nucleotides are TGCGCCAGCAGCCCTGGCCCCGGGAGCACTGGAAACACCATATATTTT. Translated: CASSPGPGSTGNTIYF.